Sequencing of this T cell receptor beta chain was carried out in a study of tissue T cells after allogeneic stem cell transplantation. In germline, CDR1 is SGDLS, CDR2 YYNGEE. Trimming removed 0 bases from V and 6 bases from J, with 13 bases in between. The CDR3 is 14 amino acids. Profiling relied on immunoSEQ multiplex PCR, and the TCRdb table lists in-frame clones only, not all of them. The profile shows about 3,300 clones, roughly 70% of them singletons. This specimen consisted of tissue from the right colon, obtained at autopsy. The chain carries TRBV9 and TRBJ2-7; unclear D gene. The clonotype originates from a male donor older than 55 with lung cancer. The CDR3 here is CASSVGGILGEQYF. CDR3 coding DNA: TGTGCCAGCAGCGTAGGAGGTATCCTAGGCGAGCAGTACTTC. Combining the CDR3 with reference TRBV9 and TRBJ2-7 gives the whole variable domain DSGVTQTPKHLITATGQRVTLRCSPRSGDLSVYWYQQSLDQGLQFLIQYYNGEERAKGNILERFSAQQFPDLHSELNLSSLELGDSALYFCASSVGGILGEQYFGPGTRLTVT.